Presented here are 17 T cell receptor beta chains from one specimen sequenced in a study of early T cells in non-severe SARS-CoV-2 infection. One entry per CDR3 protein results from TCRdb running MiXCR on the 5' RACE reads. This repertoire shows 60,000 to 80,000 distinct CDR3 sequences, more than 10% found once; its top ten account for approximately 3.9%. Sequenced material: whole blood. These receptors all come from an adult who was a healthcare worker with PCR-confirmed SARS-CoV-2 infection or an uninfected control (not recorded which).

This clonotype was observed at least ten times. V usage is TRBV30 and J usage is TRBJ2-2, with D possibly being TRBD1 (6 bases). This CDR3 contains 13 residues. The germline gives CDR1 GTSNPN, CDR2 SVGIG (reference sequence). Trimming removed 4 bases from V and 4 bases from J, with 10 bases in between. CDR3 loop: CAWNTGPTGELFF. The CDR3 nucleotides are TGTGCCTGGAATACAGGGCCCACCGGGGAGCTGTTTTTT.

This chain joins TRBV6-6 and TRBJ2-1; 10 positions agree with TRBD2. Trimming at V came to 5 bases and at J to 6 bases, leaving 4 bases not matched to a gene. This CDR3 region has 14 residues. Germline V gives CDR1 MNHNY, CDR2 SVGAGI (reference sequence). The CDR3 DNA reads TGTGCCAGCAGTCACCGGACTAGCGGCAATGAGCAGTTCTTC. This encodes CASSHRTSGNEQFF.

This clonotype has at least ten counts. CDR3: CASSSARAVRGLRDEQFF. Written as DNA, the CDR3 is TGTGCCAGCAGTTCAGCCCGAGCGGTGAGGGGTTTAAGGGATGAGCAGTTCTTC. The chain recombines TRBV5-5 with TRBJ2-1, with D perhaps TRBD1 or TRBD2 (5 bases each). The length of the CDR3 is 18 residues. CDR1 and CDR2 from the germline V gene are SGHKS and YYEKEE (reference sequence). Trimming removed 5 bases from V and 8 bases from J, with 29 bases in between.

CDR3 protein: CASRDGAGLVYEQYF. The DNA of the CDR3 is TGCGCCAGCAGGGACGGAGCAGGGTTGGTTTACGAGCAGTACTTC. The V gene is TRBV5-1, the J gene TRBJ2-7; TRBD1 might be the D (5 bases). V lost 5 bases and J 4 bases, leaving 19 bases between the germline ends. The germline V gene has CDR1 SGHRS and CDR2 YFSETQ. The CDR3 totals 15 residues.

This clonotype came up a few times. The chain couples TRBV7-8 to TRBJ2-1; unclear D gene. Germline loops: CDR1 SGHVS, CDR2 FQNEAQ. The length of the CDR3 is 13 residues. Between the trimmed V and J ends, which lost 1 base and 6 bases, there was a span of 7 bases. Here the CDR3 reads CASSLGRTNEQFF. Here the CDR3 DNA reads TGTGCCAGCAGCTTAGGCAGGACCAATGAGCAGTTCTTC.

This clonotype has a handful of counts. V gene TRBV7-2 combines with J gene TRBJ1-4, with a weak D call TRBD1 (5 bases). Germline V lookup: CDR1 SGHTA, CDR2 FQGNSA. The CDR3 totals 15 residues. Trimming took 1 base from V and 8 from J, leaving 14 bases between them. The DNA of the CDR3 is TGTGCCAGCAGCTTAGTACAGGAGGTTCAGGAAAAACTGTTTTTT. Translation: CASSLVQEVQEKLFF.

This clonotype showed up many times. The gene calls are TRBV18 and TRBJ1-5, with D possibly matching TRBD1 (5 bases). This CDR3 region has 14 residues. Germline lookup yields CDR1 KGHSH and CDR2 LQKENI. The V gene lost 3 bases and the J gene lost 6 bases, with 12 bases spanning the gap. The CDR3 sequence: CASSPSGTVQPQHF. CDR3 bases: TGTGCCAGCTCACCTTCCGGGACGGTTCAGCCCCAGCATTTT.

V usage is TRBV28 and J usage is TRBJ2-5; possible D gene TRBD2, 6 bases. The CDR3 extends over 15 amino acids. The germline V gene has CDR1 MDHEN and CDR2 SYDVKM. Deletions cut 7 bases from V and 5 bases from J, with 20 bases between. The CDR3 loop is CASTATGVPLETQYF. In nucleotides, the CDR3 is TGTGCCAGCACCGCGACGGGAGTTCCCCTCGAGACCCAGTACTTC.

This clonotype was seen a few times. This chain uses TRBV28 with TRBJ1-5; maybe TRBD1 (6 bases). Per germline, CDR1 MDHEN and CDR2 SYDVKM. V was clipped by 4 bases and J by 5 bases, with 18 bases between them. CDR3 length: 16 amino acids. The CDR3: CASSSSGTPKDQPQHF. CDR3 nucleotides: TGTGCCAGCAGTTCCTCCGGGACACCGAAGGATCAGCCCCAGCATTTT.

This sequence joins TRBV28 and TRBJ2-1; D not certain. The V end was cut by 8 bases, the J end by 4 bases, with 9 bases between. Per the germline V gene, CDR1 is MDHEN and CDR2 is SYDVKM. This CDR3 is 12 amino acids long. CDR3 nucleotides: TGTGCCAGCTGTGACACGTACAATGAGCAGTTCTTC. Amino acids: CASCDTYNEQFF. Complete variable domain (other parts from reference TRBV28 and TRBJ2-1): DVKVTQSSRYLVKRTGEKVFLECVQDMDHENMFWYRQDPGLGLRLIYFSYDVKMKEKGDIPEGYSVSREKKERFSLILESASTNQTSMYLCASCDTYNEQFFGPGTRLTVL.

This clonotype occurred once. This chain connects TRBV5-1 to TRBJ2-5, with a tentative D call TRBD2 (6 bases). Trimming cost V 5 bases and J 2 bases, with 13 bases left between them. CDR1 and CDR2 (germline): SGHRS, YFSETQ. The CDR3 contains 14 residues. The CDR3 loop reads CASRPGLLQETQYF. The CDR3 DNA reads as TGCGCCAGCAGGCCAGGACTACTACAAGAGACCCAGTACTTC.

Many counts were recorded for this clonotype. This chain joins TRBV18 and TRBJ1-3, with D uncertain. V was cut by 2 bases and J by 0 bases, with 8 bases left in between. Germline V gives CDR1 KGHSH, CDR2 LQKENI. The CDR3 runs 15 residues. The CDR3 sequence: CASSPIIASGNTIYF. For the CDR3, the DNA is TGTGCCAGCTCACCAATCATAGCCTCTGGAAACACCATATATTTT.

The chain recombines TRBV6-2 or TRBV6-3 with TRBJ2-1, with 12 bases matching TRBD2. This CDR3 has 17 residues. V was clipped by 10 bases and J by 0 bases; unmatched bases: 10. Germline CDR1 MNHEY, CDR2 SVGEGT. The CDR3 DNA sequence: TGTGCCATCTCACTAGCGGGAGGTCTCAGCTCCTACAATGAGCAGTTCTTC. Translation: CAISLAGGLSSYNEQFF.

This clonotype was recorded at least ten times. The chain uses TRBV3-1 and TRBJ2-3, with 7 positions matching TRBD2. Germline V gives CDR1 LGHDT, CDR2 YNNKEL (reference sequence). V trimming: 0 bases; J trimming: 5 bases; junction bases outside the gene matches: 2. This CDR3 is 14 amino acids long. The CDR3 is CASSQEREEDTQYF. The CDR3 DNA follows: TGTGCCAGCAGCCAAGAACGGGAGGAAGATACGCAGTATTTT.

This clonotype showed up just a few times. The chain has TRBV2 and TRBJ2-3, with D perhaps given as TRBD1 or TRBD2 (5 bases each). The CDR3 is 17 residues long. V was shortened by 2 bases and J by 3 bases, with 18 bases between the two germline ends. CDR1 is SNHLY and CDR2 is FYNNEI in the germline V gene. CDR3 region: CASSERRAQGLTDTQYF. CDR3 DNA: TGTGCCAGCAGTGAAAGGCGGGCCCAGGGTTTGACAGATACGCAGTATTTT.

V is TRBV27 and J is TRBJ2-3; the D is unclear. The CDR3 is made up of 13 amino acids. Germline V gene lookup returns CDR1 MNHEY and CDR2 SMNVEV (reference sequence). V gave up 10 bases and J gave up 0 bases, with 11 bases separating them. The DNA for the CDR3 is TGTGCCACCCGCGTGACGAGCACAGATACGCAGTATTTT. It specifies CATRVTSTDTQYF.

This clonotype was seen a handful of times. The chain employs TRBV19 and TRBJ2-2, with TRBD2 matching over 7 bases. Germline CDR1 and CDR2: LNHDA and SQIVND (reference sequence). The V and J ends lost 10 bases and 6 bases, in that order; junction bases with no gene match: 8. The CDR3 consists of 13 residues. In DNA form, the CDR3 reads TGTGCCACCTCGCGTGGGGGGGCCGGGGAGCTGTTTTTT. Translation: CATSRGGAGELFF. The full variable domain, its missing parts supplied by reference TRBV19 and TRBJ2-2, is DGGITQSPKYLFRKEGQNVTLSCEQNLNHDAMYWYRQDPGQGLRLIYYSQIVNDFQKGDIAEGYSVSREKKESFPLTVTSAQKNPTAFYLCATSRGGAGELFFGEGSRLTVL.